The present entry profiles one TCR beta chain with its context. There is no known antigen for this receptor. Qualities for individual bases were not recorded, and no much larger clone is one base off. This sample stems from a study of cytomegalovirus exposure and HLA in healthy donors (dated by TCRdb to the late 2010s). With regard to the full study: In an earlier analysis of approximately 500 of the donors, 250 to 350 Gb of sequence data and 117 million unique TCR beta sequences from approximately 180 million T cells were reported. Roughly 300 gigabases of sequencing data and approximately 92 million unique TCR sequences made up an early release that covered 500 to 700 HLA-typed donors. Of the 350 to 450 genotyped donors, less than 90% were placed in the genetic ancestry cluster associated with self-reported Caucasian donors. The study aimed to test whether signatures of past pathogen exposure could be identified by cataloging public T cell receptors. Using immunosequencing, the study profiled T cell repertoires from 666 subjects and related those repertoires to cytomegalovirus serostatus. A separate validation cohort of more than 100 different subjects was used in addition to the roughly 670-subject first cohort. High-throughput TCR immunosequencing, statistical association of individual TCRs with disease status, and machine learning were combined to predict cytomegalovirus infection status. In a later analysis, previously published TCR beta repertoires from 500 to 750 donors were re-analyzed and high-resolution HLA genotyping was added so that TCR occurrence patterns could be studied. In the later analysis, no new phenotypic data were used to find candidate immune exposures; instead, reliance was placed on TCR beta sequences and their occurrence across donors. An earlier analysis of some 500 of the donors applied high-throughput TCR beta sequencing to assess whether each TCR beta V gene segment acted as functional or pseudogenic. Donor age, sex, ethnicity and CMV serostatus were compiled alongside the repertoire data. Genome-wide SNP genotypes for about 65% of the roughly 670 donors were used in a later genetic analysis, which treated that subset as a discovery cohort. All discovery cohort repertoires had been generated on a single sequencing platform. Class I and class II HLA loci were covered by the typing at four-digit resolution. Typing coverage varied by locus: about 629-630 donors for A, B, C, DRB1 and DQB1; roughly 500 for DQA1; nearly 610 for DPA1; 400 to 480 for DPB1. Four or five DR-DQ haplotypes were handled as single units for association and clustering because linkage in the cohort was strong. On average, around 230,000 unique TCR beta nucleotide sequences were sequenced per donor among more than 350 genotyped donors of the cohort, with 15% to 20% of those sequences being non-productive.

The receptor library was made with the immunoSEQ multiplex PCR assay. The multiplex PCR relied on a mix of 60 forward primers for TCR Vbeta segments and 13 reverse primers for TCR Jbeta segments. Amplification of the CDR3 region of rearranged TCR beta genes was performed with a multiplex PCR assay on genomic DNA. The amplified TCR beta libraries were sequenced on the Illumina HiSeq System as 87-base-pair reads. From the authors' description of their analysis: A later analysis tallied 75 million to 95 million unique TCR beta chains across the 610 or so repertoires, and around 9.9 million of those chains were shared by two or more donors. Raw reads were error-corrected and collapsed into unique sequences by a nearest-neighbor algorithm in which closely related sequences were merged to remove PCR and sequencing errors. CDR3 sequences were aligned to IMGT reference sequences to assign V, D and J gene segments. For a sequence to be retained, a match of at least six nucleotides to both a V gene segment and a J gene segment was required. A rearrangement counted as productive if the CDR3 had no stop codons and remained in frame with V and J, and every other rearrangement counted as non-productive. CDR3 was defined according to IMGT convention as the region running from the second conserved V-encoded cysteine to the conserved J-encoded phenylalanine. The earlier analysis of approximately 590 of the donors excluded any sequence lacking an unambiguous match to a single V gene segment. In an earlier analysis of around 600 of the donors, V segments were called functional above 56.7% productive rearrangements and were called segregating when the between-donor standard deviation exceeded 5%. A statistical classification framework was built for diagnosing cytomegalovirus status from the catalog of TCR beta chain sequences. In a later analysis, V and J genes were assigned by comparing TCR nucleotide sequences against IMGT/GENE-DB human TR gene sequences. The TCRdist pipeline was used in a later analysis to assign CDR3 sequences and most-parsimonious VDJ recombination scenarios. In a later analysis, each TCR beta chain was defined by its CDR3 amino acid sequence together with its V-gene family, and reads without a unique V-gene family were excluded. As a way to deal with suspected cross-contamination and a sequencing artifact, a later analysis dropped approximately 570 nucleotide sequences that were highly shared and had low generation probability. In a later analysis, a clonal expansion index was calculated for each public chain from normalized within-repertoire ranks of inferred template counts. In a later analysis, generation probabilities were computed with a VDJ recombination model fitted to out-of-frame rearrangements, and the resulting probabilities were checked against IGoR. A later analysis scored TCR-TCR, TCR-HLA and TCR-CMV co-occurrence with hypergeometric tests, applying a repertoire-size bias correction to TCR pairs. False discovery rates were estimated in a later analysis by permuting HLA or CMV assignments 20 times. In a later analysis, co-occurring TCRs were grouped using DBSCAN, with TCRdist sequence similarity added in when clustering inside HLA-allele-positive subsets. For co-occurrence clustering, repertoires with fewer than 30,000 or more than 120,000 public chains were excluded, along with roughly 5 repertoires with anomalous nucleotide sharing. TCRdb stores this immuneACCESS table with in-frame sequences only. Part of the clones is absent; in the studies checked, under half of the shortfall reflects unresolved V genes, and no reason is known for the rest. From that table come the V and J calls and clone size; the DNA was used to work out D and trimming. A total of under 200,000 clones appear in this sample, approximately 62% of them only once. Of the sample, over 1.2% is held by the ten largest clones.

V is cut back by 0 bases and J by 5 bases, with 8 bases in the junction unmatched. Taken from the germline V gene, the CDR1 and CDR2 loops are LGHNA and YNFKEQ. Its CDR3 holds 16 amino acids, cysteine through phenylalanine. The DNA shown is the 48-base CDR3, in frame from base 1. Overall study outcomes, separate from this receptor: The study listed 150 to 200 TCR beta chains as associated with cytomegalovirus. A cluster of highly shared sequence variants was judged likely to represent a technical artifact of the sequencing pipeline. CMV serostatus was the only immune exposure information available for the cohort. A further reported finding was that TCR beta sequences accurately predicted the HLA-A and HLA-B alleles for most subjects in the first cohort. According to a later analysis, most CMV-associated TCR beta chains appeared to be HLA-restricted, and the HLA associations seemed to be driven largely by CMV exposure. In a later analysis, HLA-associated TCR beta chains were found to be more clonally expanded and to have lower generation probabilities than equally common non-associated chains. In a later analysis, the rate of TCR association differed among HLA loci, with DRB1 alleles having the most associated TCRs and HLA-C alleles having the fewest. Some IMGT-functional V segments, including TRBV6-2 and TRBV6-3, could not be distinguished by the 87-base-pair reads and were therefore excluded. Presence/absence analyses assumed roughly uniform sequencing depth across donors, an assumption that may not hold. Because some donors lacked HLA typing at each locus, the association tests relied only on the typed subset. In a later analysis, several top co-occurrence clusters were reported to appear linked to parvovirus B19, influenza, CMV and Epstein-Barr virus. The earlier analysis of a few hundred of the donors excluded 15 to 20 rarely observed V segments, including chromosome 9 orphons, because counts were too low. Three of the identified cytomegalovirus-associated TCR beta chains were confirmed in vitro to be specific for cytomegalovirus antigens. In a later analysis, 16,951 TCR beta sequences were associated with specific HLA alleles at a false discovery rate of 0.05. A later genetic analysis reported fewer N-insertions in productive TCRs among donors in an Asian-associated ancestry cluster than the roughly 700-donor mean. The cohort was sequenced for TCR beta chains only, and without alpha or paired-chain data the features that could be detected were limited. Most TCR sequences were observed very rarely across donors, whereas some public TCRs were present in many individuals. Broadly in line with IMGT annotations, most TCR beta V segments showed up in productive rearrangements about 90% or about 30% of the time in an earlier analysis of several hundred of the donors. The classifier was reported to diagnose cytomegalovirus status with high specificity and sensitivity in both the original and validation cohorts. Assigning TCR associations to individual alleles was difficult when HLA alleles, especially DR and DQ, strongly co-occurred. Correlated functional status among segregating V segments might be attributable to linkage disequilibrium, but an unknown experimental factor could not be ruled out. It was suggested by the authors that the approach could potentially be generalized to other disease states and immunological phenotypes. A later genetic analysis associated a missense DCLRE1C variant with V-gene and J-gene trimming of TCR beta chains, and an independent cohort replicated the association.

In total, more than 500 healthy bone marrow donors made up the cohort. At the time of sampling, all cohort members were nominally healthy, though unrecorded immune exposures were likely present. The donor tested CMV seronegative, placing the donor among the 350 to 400 seronegative members of the cohort. A peripheral blood sample was provided by each donor, and peripheral blood mononuclear cells were used for TCR beta sequencing. Genomic DNA extraction from the blood cell samples was performed with the Qiagen DNeasy Blood Extraction Kit. This sequence was found in a man over 45 in good health and CMV-seronegative. The material sequenced was PBMCs. The chain was built from TRBV4-2 and TRBJ2-5, with 8 bases in between that match TRBD2. The base sequence is TGTGCCAGCAGCCAAGAACCAGCGGGGGCGAGGGAGACCCAGTACTTC. This yields the protein CASSQEPAGARETQYF.